This TCR beta chain was retrieved from a study of T-cell reconstitution after alpha-beta-depleted transplantation in children. Overall study findings and caveats: Roughly two months post-transplant, alpha-beta T cells reportedly originated from several hundred graft clones that had expanded.

This CDR3 comprises 14 residues. V trimming: 7 bases; J trimming: 4 bases; junction bases outside the gene matches: 5. Germline CDR1 reads MGHDK; CDR2 reads SYGVNS. This clonotype occurred many times. Its antigen is currently unknown. The TCRbeta library was prepared with unique molecular identifiers. Via MiXCR, TCRdb re-called the PCR reads, giving one row per CDR3 protein. Of 450,000 to 600,000 distinct CDR3 sequences listed, roughly 10% were seen once; the top ten hold 2% to 2.5%. The chain joins TRBV25-1 to TRBJ2-3; TRBD1 matches 10 bases. The sequence came from a child younger than 10 with inherited bone marrow failure, due to receive a stem cell transplant. Sample: PBMCs, taken before TCRalphabeta/CD19-depleted stem cell transplant. CDR3 sequence reads: CASISDRGPDTQYF. Written as DNA, the CDR3 is TGTGCCAGCATATCCGACAGGGGGCCAGATACGCAGTATTTT.